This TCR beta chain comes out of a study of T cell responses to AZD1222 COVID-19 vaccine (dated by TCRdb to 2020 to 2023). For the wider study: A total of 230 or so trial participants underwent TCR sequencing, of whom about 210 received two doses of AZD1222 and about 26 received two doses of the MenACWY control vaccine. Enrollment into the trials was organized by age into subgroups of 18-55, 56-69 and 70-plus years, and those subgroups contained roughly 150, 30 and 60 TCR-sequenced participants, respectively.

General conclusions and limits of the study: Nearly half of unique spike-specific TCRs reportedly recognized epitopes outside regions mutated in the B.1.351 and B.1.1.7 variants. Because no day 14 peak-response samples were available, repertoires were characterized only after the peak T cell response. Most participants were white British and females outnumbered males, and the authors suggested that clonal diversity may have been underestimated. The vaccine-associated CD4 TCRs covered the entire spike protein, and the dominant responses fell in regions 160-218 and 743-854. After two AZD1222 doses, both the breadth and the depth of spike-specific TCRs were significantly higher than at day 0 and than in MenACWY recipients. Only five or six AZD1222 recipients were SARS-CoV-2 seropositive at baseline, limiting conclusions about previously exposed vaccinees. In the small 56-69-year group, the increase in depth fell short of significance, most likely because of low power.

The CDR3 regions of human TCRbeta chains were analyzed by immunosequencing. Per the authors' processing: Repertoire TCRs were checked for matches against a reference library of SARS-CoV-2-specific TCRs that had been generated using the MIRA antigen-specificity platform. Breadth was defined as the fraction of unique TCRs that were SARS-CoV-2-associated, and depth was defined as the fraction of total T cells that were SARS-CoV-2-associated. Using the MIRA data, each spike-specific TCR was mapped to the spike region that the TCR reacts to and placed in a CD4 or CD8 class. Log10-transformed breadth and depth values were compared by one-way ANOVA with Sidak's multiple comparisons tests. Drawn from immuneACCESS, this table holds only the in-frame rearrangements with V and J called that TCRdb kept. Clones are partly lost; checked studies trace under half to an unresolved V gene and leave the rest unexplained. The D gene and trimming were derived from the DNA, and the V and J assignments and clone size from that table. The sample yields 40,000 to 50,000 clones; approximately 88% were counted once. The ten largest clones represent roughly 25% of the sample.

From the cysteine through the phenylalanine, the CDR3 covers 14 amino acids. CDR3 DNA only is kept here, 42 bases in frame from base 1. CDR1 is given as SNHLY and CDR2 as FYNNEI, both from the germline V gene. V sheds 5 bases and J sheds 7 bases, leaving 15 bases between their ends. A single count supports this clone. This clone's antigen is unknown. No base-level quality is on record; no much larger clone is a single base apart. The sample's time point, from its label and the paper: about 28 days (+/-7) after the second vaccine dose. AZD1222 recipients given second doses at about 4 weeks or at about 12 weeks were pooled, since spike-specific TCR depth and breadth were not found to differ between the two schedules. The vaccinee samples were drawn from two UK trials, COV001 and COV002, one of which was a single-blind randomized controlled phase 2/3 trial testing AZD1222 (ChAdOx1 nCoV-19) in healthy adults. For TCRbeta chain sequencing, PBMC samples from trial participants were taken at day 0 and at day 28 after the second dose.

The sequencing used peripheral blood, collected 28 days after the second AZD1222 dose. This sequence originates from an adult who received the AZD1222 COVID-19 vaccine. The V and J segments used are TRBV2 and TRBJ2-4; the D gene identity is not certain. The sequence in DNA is TGTGCCAGCAGTCCCAACCGGGCTTTTAACATTCAGTACTTC. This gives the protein CASSPNRAFNIQYF.